A selection of T cell receptor beta chains follows, all from one sample in a study of blood T cell repertoires in COVID-19. Assay used: immunoSEQ multiplex PCR; TCRdb lists only in-frame clones, some missing. The sample has roughly 200,000 clones; less than 85% are singletons. Sequenced input: PBMCs or T cells enriched from blood (not recorded which). The receptors here all came from a man aged 35-49 years who had recovered from COVID-19. Both conserved end residues are part of each CDR3. Each record gives: V gene, D gene, CDR3 length, J gene, clone size, CDR3 protein, CDR3 DNA. A D gene is named only where the DNA matches it firmly. Only part of the rows carry a size: once, few, many, or a class if the clone is expanded.

v_call: TRBV14; d_call: NA; cdr3_length: 14; j_call: TRBJ2-3; clone_size: NA; cdr3_aa: CASSQAGGTDTQYF; cdr3_nt: TGTGCCAGCAGCCAAGCGGGAGGCACAGATACGCAGTATTTT
v_call: TRBV2; d_call: TRBD2; cdr3_length: 14; j_call: TRBJ2-1; clone_size: once; cdr3_aa: CASRRLANHNEQFF; cdr3_nt: TGTGCCAGCAGGAGACTAGCGAATCACAATGAGCAGTTCTTC
v_call: TRBV6-4; d_call: TRBD1; cdr3_length: 15; j_call: TRBJ1-1; clone_size: NA; cdr3_aa: CASSDTGTGHTEAFF; cdr3_nt: TGTGCCAGCAGTGACACCGGGACAGGGCACACTGAAGCTTTCTTT
v_call: TRBV29-1; d_call: TRBD1; cdr3_length: 14; j_call: TRBJ2-2; clone_size: few; cdr3_aa: CSVRQGGNTGELFF; cdr3_nt: TGCAGCGTACGACAGGGGGGGAACACCGGGGAGCTGTTTTTT
v_call: TRBV5-6; d_call: NA; cdr3_length: 14; j_call: TRBJ2-7; clone_size: NA; cdr3_aa: CASSFNSGSHEQYF; cdr3_nt: TGTGCCAGCAGCTTCAATTCAGGGTCCCACGAGCAGTACTTC
v_call: TRBV24-1; d_call: NA; cdr3_length: 13; j_call: TRBJ2-4; clone_size: NA; cdr3_aa: CATSATSFGIQYF; cdr3_nt: TGTGCCACCAGTGCAACGAGTTTCGGCATTCAGTACTTC
v_call: TRBV24-1; d_call: TRBD1; cdr3_length: 14; j_call: TRBJ2-7; clone_size: NA; cdr3_aa: CATSDSGTAYEQYF; cdr3_nt: TGTGCCACCAGTGACTCCGGGACAGCTTACGAGCAGTACTTC
v_call: TRBV6-2/TRBV6-3; d_call: TRBD1; cdr3_length: 14; j_call: TRBJ1-6; clone_size: NA; cdr3_aa: CASSYQGADSPLHF; cdr3_nt: TGTGCCAGCAGTTACCAGGGGGCGGATTCACCCCTCCACTTT
v_call: TRBV10-3; d_call: TRBD2; cdr3_length: 14; j_call: TRBJ2-7; clone_size: NA; cdr3_aa: CAISPGTSRHEQYF; cdr3_nt: TGTGCCATCAGTCCGGGGACTAGTAGACACGAGCAGTACTTC
v_call: TRBV9; d_call: TRBD2; cdr3_length: 16; j_call: TRBJ2-7; clone_size: NA; cdr3_aa: CASSVEGTSVFYEQYF; cdr3_nt: TGTGCCAGCAGCGTAGAGGGGACTAGCGTATTCTACGAGCAGTACTTC
v_call: TRBV10-3; d_call: NA; cdr3_length: 12; j_call: TRBJ1-5; clone_size: once; cdr3_aa: CAISDRNQPQHF; cdr3_nt: TGTGCCATCAGTGACAGAAATCAGCCCCAGCATTTT
v_call: TRBV10-3; d_call: NA; cdr3_length: 12; j_call: TRBJ1-1; clone_size: NA; cdr3_aa: CAISSQGTEAFF; cdr3_nt: TGTGCCATCAGTTCCCAGGGGACTGAAGCTTTCTTT
v_call: TRBV10-3; d_call: TRBD2; cdr3_length: 15; j_call: TRBJ2-1; clone_size: NA; cdr3_aa: CAISPGLAGGNEQFF; cdr3_nt: TGTGCCATCAGCCCAGGACTAGCGGGAGGGAATGAGCAGTTCTTC
v_call: TRBV7-2; d_call: NA; cdr3_length: 14; j_call: TRBJ2-3; clone_size: NA; cdr3_aa: CASSLGLTTDTQYF; cdr3_nt: TGTGCCAGCAGCCTTGGACTCACCACAGATACGCAGTATTTT
v_call: TRBV30; d_call: TRBD2; cdr3_length: 15; j_call: TRBJ2-1; clone_size: NA; cdr3_aa: CAWSVGAGIYNEQFF; cdr3_nt: TGTGCCTGGAGTGTCGGAGCGGGGATCTACAATGAGCAGTTCTTC
v_call: TRBV15; d_call: TRBD1; cdr3_length: 15; j_call: TRBJ1-1; clone_size: NA; cdr3_aa: CATSRDGDRGTEAFF; cdr3_nt: TGTGCCACCAGCAGAGATGGAGACAGGGGCACTGAAGCTTTCTTT